The 10 T cell receptor beta chains given below trace back to one sample, sequenced in a study of Graves' ophthalmopathy and Graves' hyperthyroidism. The authors amplified TCR beta CDR3 regions, and they did so from RNA transcripts for repertoire sequencing. RT-PCR was first run with HTBI primers, then multiplex PCR in a second round. In TCRdb, the multiplex PCR reads were re-called with MiXCR into one record per CDR3 protein. This table has 150,000 to 200,000 distinct CDR3 sequences, approximately 40% appearing once. Sequenced material: peripheral blood. These TCRs come from a man aged 25 to 45 with Graves' ophthalmopathy.

The chain recombines TRBV29-1 with TRBJ2-5; the D gene could be TRBD1 or TRBD2 (5 bases each). The CDR3 totals 17 residues. The V and J ends lost 3 bases and 4 bases respectively, with 24 bases between them. CDR1 and CDR2 from the germline V gene are SQVTM and ANQGSEA. In DNA form, the CDR3 reads TGCAGCGTTGACGACCCTGACGGGACCATCCCGGGAGAGACCCAGTACTTC. As protein: CSVDDPDGTIPGETQYF.

This clonotype was observed many times. This chain joins TRBV19 and TRBJ2-5, with D perhaps TRBD2 (5 bases). The ends were cut back, 9 bases at V and 0 bases at J, with 8 bases in the middle. This CDR3 is built from 12 residues. Germline V gene data show CDR1 as LNHDA and CDR2 as SQIVND (reference sequence). The CDR3 DNA reads TGTGCCAGCTCGGACTACCAAGAGACCCAGTACTTC. Residues: CASSDYQETQYF.

This clonotype was detected many times. This chain links TRBV30 with TRBJ1-1; 8 bases map to TRBD1. Germline V gene lookup returns CDR1 GTSNPN and CDR2 SVGIG (reference sequence). CDR3 length: 13 residues. V shed 7 bases, J shed 1 base, and the junction held 5 bases outside the gene matches. CDR3 nucleotides: TGTGCCTCGGGGGACAGGAGGAACACTGAAGCTTTCTTT. Translated: CASGDRRNTEAFF.

This clonotype was counted ten times or more. The chain joins TRBV2 to TRBJ1-2, with 7 nucleotides matching TRBD1. Trimming took 6 bases from V and 2 from J; bases not matched to a gene: 0. This CDR3 is built from 12 residues. Germline CDR1 SNHLY, CDR2 FYNNEI. CDR3 protein: CASRGQNYGYTF. The CDR3 region has the DNA TGTGCCAGCAGGGGACAGAACTATGGCTACACCTTC.

The CDR3 DNA reads as TGTGCCACCAGTGATTCAGGCAGGGGTGAAGCTTTCTTT. Translating gives CATSDSGRGEAFF. This chain uses TRBV24-1 with TRBJ1-1, with a possible D match to TRBD1 (6 bases). The V gene's germline CDR1 is KGHDR and CDR2 SFDVKD. The ends were cut back, 2 bases at V and 7 bases at J, with 10 bases in the middle. This CDR3 spans 13 amino acids.

This clonotype was recorded many times. The gene calls are TRBV27 and TRBJ1-6; TRBD1 agrees at 9 bases. V was pared by 5 bases and J by 7 bases, with 6 bases of the junction left unmatched. From germline, CDR1 is MNHEY and CDR2 SMNVEV (reference sequence). There are 15 residues in the CDR3. The chain's CDR3 is CASSGDRDRNSPLHF. The CDR3 DNA reads as TGTGCCAGCAGTGGGGACAGGGACAGGAATTCACCCCTCCACTTT.

This sequence joins TRBV6-2 or TRBV6-3 and TRBJ2-7; either TRBD1 or TRBD2 may supply D (5 bases each). The CDR3 is 14 residues long. V was cut by 6 bases and J by 6 bases, with 18 bases left in between. CDR1 MNHEY and CDR2 SVGEGT come from the germline V gene. The CDR3 sequence is CASSPARGKSEQYF. The DNA for the CDR3 is TGTGCCAGCAGCCCGGCGAGGGGAAAGAGCGAGCAGTACTTC.

This clonotype was counted ten times or more. The chain links TRBV30 to TRBJ2-7; TRBD2 is a possible D gene (5 bases). The V end lost 2 bases, the J end lost 3 bases, and 11 bases lay between the germline ends. Germline-derived CDR1 and CDR2 are GTSNPN and SVGIG (reference sequence). The CDR3 totals 13 residues. CDR3 bases: TGTGCCTGGAGTCCCAAGGGAGTCTACGAGCAGTACTTC. It specifies CAWSPKGVYEQYF.

For the CDR3, the DNA is TGTGCCAGCAGCCCGGACAGGGGGAAGGGAGAGACCCAGTACTTC. This sequence encodes CASSPDRGKGETQYF. The chain combines TRBV28 with TRBJ2-5; 10 bases are shared with TRBD1. The V segment lost 6 bases and the J segment 4 bases; nucleotides outside the gene matches: 8. The germline CDR1 and CDR2 sequences are MDHEN and SYDVKM. This CDR3 contains 15 residues.

CDR3 sequence reads: CASSFARNTEAFF. The CDR3, as DNA: TGTGCCAGTAGTTTCGCCCGGAACACTGAAGCTTTCTTT. The V and J genes are TRBV19 and TRBJ1-1; D gene ambiguous. Trimming took 5 bases from V and 1 from J, leaving 8 bases between them. CDR3 length: 13 amino acids. Germline values: CDR1 LNHDA, CDR2 SQIVND (reference sequence).